Listed below are T cell receptor beta chains from one sample, sequenced in a study of blood T cell repertoires in COVID-19. The assay was immunoSEQ multiplex PCR, and TCRdb's table has in-frame clones only and misses some. The table lists 210,000 or so clones, about nine tenths of them singletons, with approximately 6.7% in the top ten. Source material: peripheral blood. The receptors stem from a man aged 40-50 years with acute or convalescent COVID-19. Both conserved end residues are part of each CDR3.

V gene: TRBV5-4; J gene: TRBJ2-2; CDR3 length: 17; CDR3 protein: CASKTQWTDANTGELFF
V gene: TRBV18; J gene: TRBJ2-2; CDR3 length: 16; CDR3 protein: CASSPKTSGLTGELFF
V gene: TRBV6-6; J gene: TRBJ2-7; CDR3 length: 20; CDR3 protein: CASSPLVMPVSSRSSYEQYF
V gene: TRBV7-2; J gene: TRBJ1-5; CDR3 length: 14; CDR3 protein: CASSSMYSNQPQHF
V gene: TRBV11-3; J gene: TRBJ2-3; CDR3 length: 16; CDR3 protein: CASSLDGGGATDTQYF
V gene: TRBV3-1/TRBV3-2; J gene: TRBJ2-3; CDR3 length: 16; CDR3 protein: CASSQDPGGGVGTQYF
V gene: TRBV15; J gene: TRBJ2-3; CDR3 length: 15; CDR3 protein: CATSSQHRGTDTQYF
V gene: TRBV5-4; J gene: TRBJ1-4; CDR3 length: 14; CDR3 protein: CASSLQGAGEKLFF
V gene: TRBV5-4; J gene: TRBJ1-1; CDR3 length: 15; CDR3 protein: CASSDPGQGGTEAFF
V gene: TRBV4-1; J gene: TRBJ1-5; CDR3 length: 17; CDR3 protein: CASSQDSPPGQNQPQHF
V gene: TRBV3-1/TRBV3-2; J gene: TRBJ1-2; CDR3 length: 12; CDR3 protein: CASSQGTGGYTF
V gene: TRBV10-1; J gene: TRBJ2-1; CDR3 length: 14; CDR3 protein: CASSDTGGRNEQFF
V gene: TRBV4-1; J gene: TRBJ1-5; CDR3 length: 15; CDR3 protein: CASSQDRGSNQPQHF
V gene: TRBV29-1; J gene: TRBJ2-2; CDR3 length: 16; CDR3 protein: CSVRDRAYANTGELFF
V gene: TRBV2; J gene: TRBJ2-7; CDR3 length: 14; CDR3 protein: CASIWTGGLYEQYF
V gene: TRBV5-4; J gene: TRBJ1-4; CDR3 length: 16; CDR3 protein: CASSRAPGATNEKLFF
V gene: TRBV19; J gene: TRBJ2-3; CDR3 length: 16; CDR3 protein: CASRTLAGGHQDTQYF
V gene: TRBV5-1; J gene: TRBJ1-1; CDR3 length: 14; CDR3 protein: CASSPGGSFTEAFF
V gene: TRBV5-6; J gene: TRBJ1-6; CDR3 length: 14; CDR3 protein: CASTIRVMGSPLHF
V gene: TRBV3-1/TRBV3-2; J gene: TRBJ2-1; CDR3 length: 14; CDR3 protein: CASSLRLAGNEQFF
V gene: TRBV27; J gene: TRBJ2-3; CDR3 length: 14; CDR3 protein: CASSLNGYKDTQYF
V gene: TRBV5-1; J gene: TRBJ1-1; CDR3 length: 21; CDR3 protein: CASSPGLNSGSFSLMNTEAFF
V gene: TRBV19; J gene: TRBJ2-2; CDR3 length: 16; CDR3 protein: CASSIWRGGNTGELFF
V gene: TRBV5-6; J gene: TRBJ2-5; CDR3 length: 12; CDR3 protein: CASTFQKETQYF
V gene: TRBV7-3; J gene: TRBJ1-1; CDR3 length: 15; CDR3 protein: CASSSQTGGTTEAFF
V gene: TRBV28; J gene: TRBJ1-5; CDR3 length: 14; CDR3 protein: CASSFSEDGQPQHF
V gene: TRBV4-1; J gene: TRBJ1-4; CDR3 length: 14; CDR3 protein: CASSQGTESRKLFF
V gene: TRBV19; J gene: TRBJ1-2; CDR3 length: 15; CDR3 protein: CASSIRDRGSYGYTF
V gene: TRBV15; J gene: TRBJ1-1; CDR3 length: 14; CDR3 protein: CATSRDLASTEAFF
V gene: TRBV5-5; J gene: TRBJ2-7; CDR3 length: 11; CDR3 protein: CASSLPGLQYF
V gene: TRBV6-4; J gene: TRBJ2-3; CDR3 length: 15; CDR3 protein: CASSDSGAGMDTQYF
V gene: TRBV7-7; J gene: TRBJ2-2; CDR3 length: 15; CDR3 protein: CASSLDPGGTGELFF
V gene: TRBV10-3; J gene: TRBJ2-5; CDR3 length: 12; CDR3 protein: CAISGSGETQYF